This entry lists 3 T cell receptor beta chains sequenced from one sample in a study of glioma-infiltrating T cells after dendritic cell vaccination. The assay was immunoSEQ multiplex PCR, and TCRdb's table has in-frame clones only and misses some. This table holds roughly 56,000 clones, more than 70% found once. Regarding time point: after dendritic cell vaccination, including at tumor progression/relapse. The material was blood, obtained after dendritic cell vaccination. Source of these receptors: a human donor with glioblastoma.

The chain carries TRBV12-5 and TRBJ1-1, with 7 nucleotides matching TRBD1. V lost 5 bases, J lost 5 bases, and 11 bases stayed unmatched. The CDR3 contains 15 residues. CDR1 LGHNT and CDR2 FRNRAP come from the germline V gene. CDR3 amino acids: CASGNYEGARTEAFF. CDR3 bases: TGTGCTAGTGGTAATTATGAGGGGGCGCGAACTGAAGCTTTCTTT.

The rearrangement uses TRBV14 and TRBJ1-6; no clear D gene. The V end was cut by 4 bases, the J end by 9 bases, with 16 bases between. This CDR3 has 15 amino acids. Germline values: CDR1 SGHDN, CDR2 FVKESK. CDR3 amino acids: CASSRMTASGSPLHF. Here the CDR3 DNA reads TGTGCCAGCAGCCGAATGACTGCCTCGGGTTCACCCCTCCACTTT.

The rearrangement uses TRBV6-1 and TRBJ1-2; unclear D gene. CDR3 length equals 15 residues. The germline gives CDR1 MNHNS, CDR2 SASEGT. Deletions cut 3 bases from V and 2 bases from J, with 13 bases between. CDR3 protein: CASSEEAIGNYGYTF. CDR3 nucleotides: TGTGCCAGCAGTGAGGAGGCGATTGGCAACTATGGCTACACCTTC.